Sequencing of this TCR beta chain was carried out in a study of blood T cells in healthy people across ages (dated by TCRdb to the mid-2010s). As for the study more broadly: In model experiments, template switching captured roughly one uniquely barcoded TCR beta cDNA molecule for every two T cells. Using deep sequencing normalized with unique cDNA molecular identifiers, the study measured how TCR beta repertoire diversity changes with age. Four age groups were formed from the donors: young (average 16 years), middle-aged (around 41), aged (roughly 56) and long-lived (about 80). To avoid experimental bias, donors of different ages were randomly spread across the sequencing lanes. Two additional independent replicas of 1 million unique cDNA reads from the same blood draw were analyzed for two donors (one aged 18 to 29 and one aged 80 or older). General study outcomes and caveats: Observed TCR beta diversity per million T cells fell roughly linearly with age, and a significant reduction was already apparent by age around 44. The percentage of naive T cells measured by flow cytometry correlated strongly with observed TCR beta diversity. Because profiling used bulk unsorted PBMCs, naive and antigen-experienced compartments could not be compared conclusively. Compared with the aged group, the long-lived group had more naive CD4+ T cells, fewer expanded clones and increased TCR diversity, suggesting age selection. Estimates of total diversity based on one million sequenced T cells were regarded as lower bounds and as underestimates. Donor CMV infection status was unknown, potentially confounding age-related changes in expanded clonotypes.

The CDR3, from cysteine to phenylalanine, totals 16 residues. Only the CDR3 DNA stays, 48 bases, in frame from base 1. CDR1 and CDR2, per the germline V gene, are MDHEN and SYDVKM. V is pared back by 2 bases and J by 2 bases, with 16 bases lying between the germline termini. Donors were 39 systemically healthy Caucasian individuals from Russia aged roughly 6 to 90 years. Each donor gave about 9.8 milliliters of peripheral blood, drawn into EDTA-treated Vacutainer tubes. Ficoll-Paque density-gradient centrifugation was used to isolate PBMCs, with at least 6 million obtained per sample. Trizol reagent was used to extract total RNA from the PBMCs, yielding at least 5.5 micrograms per sample. Naive CD45RAhigh/CD27high T cell percentages were measured by flow cytometry on a PBMC aliquot from every donor. Remarks on this clonotype: Its specific antigen is unknown. The record has no base qualities; no much larger clone is one base away.

Library generation was performed with 5' RACE. The sequencer listed for this sample is Illumina HiSeq 2500. The second PCR ran for about 6 to 12 cycles and used a J-beta primer mix along with a sample-barcoded 5' primer. Each TCR beta cDNA molecule received a unique molecular identifier from a template-switch 5' adaptor carrying 12 random nucleotides. At least 2.5 million CDR3-containing paired-end reads were obtained from each sample. All of the RNA was converted into first-strand cDNA using the Mint cDNA synthesis kit, with a TRBC-specific oligonucleotide serving as the primer. All cDNA was treated with uracil-DNA glycosylase and then went through a first 18-cycle PCR with the universal primers M1SS and BC2_uni_R. As for the original processing: For normalization, 1 million high-quality reads were randomly selected from each sample, with every read carrying a distinct molecular identifier. Reads sharing molecular identifiers were discarded rather than binned into consensus sequences. MiTCR, run with a Q25 quality threshold and the strictest error-elimination algorithm, handled CDR3 identification, clonotype clustering and error correction. A nonparametric unseen species model with Euler transformation was used to estimate a lower bound on total TCR beta diversity. Through fastp at Q25 and MiXCR, TCRdb rebuilt clones from the public reads, retaining in-frame beta chains. CDR3 protein duplicates are merged, each entry listing the most common genes and DNA. It is TCRdb's table, rather than the study itself, that gives the V and J calls and clone size. This sample holds 600,000 or so distinct CDR3 sequences; about 28% were observed only once. The ten largest make up 15% to 19% of the sample.

The sequence links TRBV28 to TRBJ2-7; no D gene can be assigned with confidence. The sequenced sample consisted of blood. The origin of this receptor is a woman at least 80 years old in good health. In nucleotides, the sequence is TGTGCCAGCAGTTTAGCGACTCTGGCCAATCCCTACGAGCAGTACTTC. This translates into CASSLATLANPYEQYF. Reference TRBV28 and TRBJ2-7 proteins supply the regions before and after the CDR3; the full variable domain is: DVKVTQSSRYLVKRTGEKVFLECVQDMDHENMFWYRQDPGLGLRLIYFSYDVKMKEKGDIPEGYSVSREKKERFSLILESASTNQTSMYLCASSLATLANPYEQYFGPGTRLTVT.